These 20 T cell receptor beta chains share one sample of origin, sequenced in a study of blood T cell repertoires in COVID-19. TCRdb keeps only in-frame clones here, not all; method: immunoSEQ multiplex PCR. There are tens of thousands of clones in the sample; roughly 84% occur only once, and about 3.8% lies in the top ten. Sequencing used peripheral blood. All receptors derive from a man aged 45 to 65 with acute or convalescent COVID-19.

This chain joins TRBV4-3 and TRBJ1-5, with D uncertain. The CDR3 extends over 14 amino acids. In germline, CDR1 is LGHNA, CDR2 YSLEER. V dropped 5 bases and J dropped 0 bases, with 8 bases sitting between them. The CDR3 loop is CASSSQYSNQPQHF. In nucleotides, the CDR3 is TGCGCCAGCAGCTCACAGTATAGCAATCAGCCCCAGCATTTT.

The V and J genes are TRBV4-1 and TRBJ1-3; TRBD1 matches at 9 bases. From germline, CDR1 is MGHRA and CDR2 YSYEKL. The J segment lost 0 bases and the V segment lost 0 bases, leaving 12 bases of the junction unmatched. The CDR3 consists of 20 residues. CDR3 protein: CASSQDRRTGATNSGNTIYF. CDR3 bases: TGCGCCAGCAGCCAAGATCGGAGGACAGGGGCCACAAACTCTGGAAACACCATATATTTT.

V gene TRBV6-2 or TRBV6-3 combines with J gene TRBJ2-3; TRBD2 is a possible D gene (5 bases). Trimming cost V 0 bases and J 2 bases, with 12 bases left between them. This CDR3 comprises 16 residues. CDR1 and CDR2 from the germline V gene are MNHEY and SVGEGT. The CDR3 DNA reads as TGTGCCAGCAGTTACTCGGTCGGGAAAAACACAGATACGCAGTATTTT. Translating it yields CASSYSVGKNTDTQYF.

The rearrangement links TRBV7-9 to TRBJ2-3; no definite D call. CDR3 length: 14 residues. The ends were cut back, 1 base at V and 5 bases at J, with 10 bases in the middle. Germline V gives CDR1 SEHNR, CDR2 FQNEAQ (reference sequence). The CDR3 DNA reads as TGTGCCAGCAGCTTAGGCGCGGTCGGAGATACGCAGTATTTT. Translating gives CASSLGAVGDTQYF.

The CDR3 DNA follows: TGTGCCAGCAGCCAGGAACCGGGACTAAACGGCTACACCTTC. Its protein product is CASSQEPGLNGYTF. The chain joins TRBV4-2 to TRBJ1-2; D might be TRBD1 (5 bases). Germline V lookup: CDR1 LGHNA, CDR2 YNFKEQ. V gave up 3 bases and J gave up 8 bases, with 16 bases separating them. There are 14 residues in the CDR3.

This chain links TRBV5-8 with TRBJ2-4, with TRBD2 identical over 7 bases. With 7 bases clipped from V and 9 bases from J, the junction kept 4 bases outside the gene matches. The germline gives CDR1 SGHTS, CDR2 YDEGEE. This CDR3 is built from 11 residues. For the CDR3, the DNA is TGTGCCAGCTTTCCGGGAGGCATTCAGTACTTC. This encodes CASFPGGIQYF.

The sample holds a few counts of this clone. V and J are TRBV3-1 (or the pseudogene TRBV3-2) and TRBJ2-1; no reliable D call. Germline values: CDR1 LGHDT, CDR2 YNNKEL (reference sequence). CDR3 size: 14 residues. Trimming pared 1 base from V and 3 bases from J, leaving 7 bases between. The CDR3 DNA sequence: TGTGCCAGCAGCCAAGGACACAACTACAATGAGCAGTTCTTC. Protein sequence: CASSQGHNYNEQFF.

This clone was found a few times. V and J are TRBV11-2 and TRBJ2-7, with D tentatively TRBD1 (5 bases). The CDR3 is 15 amino acids. Trimming left V 3 bases short and J 4 bases short, with 16 bases between. Germline V CDR1 and CDR2: SGHAT, FQNNGV. CDR3 coding DNA: TGTGCCAGCAGCTTCTCAGGGTCCCCATCTTACGAGCAGTACTTC. This codes for CASSFSGSPSYEQYF.

This clone was seen a single time. The chain uses TRBV3-1 (or the pseudogene TRBV3-2) and TRBJ2-1, with TRBD2 as a possible D gene (6 bases). V was pared by 2 bases and J by 0 bases, with 20 bases between. The CDR3 sequence is 19 residues long. CDR1 LGHDT and CDR2 YNNKEL come from the germline V gene (reference sequence). The CDR3 sequence is CASSQQWQGGFSSYNEQFF. The CDR3 DNA reads TGTGCCAGCAGCCAACAGTGGCAGGGAGGCTTCAGCTCCTACAATGAGCAGTTCTTC.

The V gene is TRBV11-2, the J gene TRBJ2-3; 11 nucleotides line up with TRBD2. The junction had 4 bases not matched to a gene; V was cut back by 2 bases and J by 9 bases. The CDR3 covers 14 residues. In germline, CDR1 is SGHAT, CDR2 FQNNGV. CDR3 sequence (DNA): TGTGCCAGCAGCTTACAGACTAGCGGGGAAACGCAGTATTTT. Translated: CASSLQTSGETQYF.

This rearrangement joins TRBV30 to TRBJ2-1, with a weak D call TRBD1 (6 bases). This CDR3 spans 15 amino acids. V lost 3 bases to trimming and J lost 15 bases, with 27 bases between them. Per the germline V gene, CDR1 is GTSNPN and CDR2 is SVGIG (reference sequence). The CDR3: CAWRTPGQNHPPAFF. In nucleotides, the CDR3 is TGTGCCTGGAGAACTCCGGGACAAAATCATCCCCCCGCGTTCTTC.

This chain connects TRBV4-1 to TRBJ2-7; a weak D match, TRBD2 (6 bases). Trimming pared 0 bases from V and 0 bases from J, leaving 9 bases between. This CDR3 has 15 residues. Germline CDR1 is MGHRA and CDR2 is YSYEKL. CDR3: CASSQDLGSSYEQYF. As DNA, the CDR3 is TGCGCCAGCAGCCAAGATCTCGGGAGCTCCTACGAGCAGTACTTC.

This clone was counted only a few times. The gene calls are TRBV15 and TRBJ1-1, with 9 bases lining up with TRBD1. Trimming at V came to 3 bases and at J to 5 bases, leaving 4 bases not matched to a gene. Germline V CDR1 and CDR2: LNHNV, YYDKDF (reference sequence). CDR3 size: 14 residues. CDR3 in amino acids: CATSRGQGVTEAFF. The DNA of the CDR3 is TGTGCCACCAGCAGGGGACAGGGCGTAACTGAAGCTTTCTTT.

The chain joins TRBV28 to TRBJ2-7, with 7 bases matching TRBD1. With V trimmed by 3 bases and J by 2 bases, 4 bases remained unmatched. Germline CDR1 MDHEN, CDR2 SYDVKM. The CDR3 consists of 14 residues. CDR3 nucleotide sequence: TGTGCCAGCAGTTTGGGCGACAGGGCCTACGAGCAGTACTTC. Translated: CASSLGDRAYEQYF.

The chain links TRBV5-1 to TRBJ2-5; D call uncertain. Germline CDR1 SGHRS, CDR2 YFSETQ. The CDR3 is 12 residues long. Trimming removed 4 bases at V and 2 bases at J, with 6 bases between. CDR3 sequence: CASSTQQETQYF. CDR3 sequence (DNA): TGCGCCAGCAGCACCCAGCAAGAGACCCAGTACTTC.

V and J are TRBV11-3 and TRBJ2-1, with 14 bases identical to TRBD2. Losses at the gene ends were 5 bases for V and 10 bases for J; bases not matched to a gene: 7. Germline CDR1 and CDR2: SGHNT and YENEEA. The length of the CDR3 is 15 residues. Written as DNA, the CDR3 is TGTGCCAGCAGCAAGACTAGCGGGGGGGCTTGGGAGCAGTTCTTC. It codes for CASSKTSGGAWEQFF.

J is TRBJ2-3 and V is TRBV5-5, with 11 bases matching TRBD2. The germline gives CDR1 SGHKS, CDR2 YYEKEE (reference sequence). Germline trimming cut 9 bases from V and 1 base from J; bases unmatched to any gene: 4. The CDR3 sequence is 14 residues long. CDR3 sequence: CATTTSGGTDTQYF. For the CDR3, the DNA is TGTGCCACCACGACTAGCGGGGGCACAGATACGCAGTATTTT.

The chain employs TRBV4-1 and TRBJ2-1; 8 bases line up with TRBD1. This CDR3 spans 16 amino acids. V was clipped by 5 bases and J by 6 bases; unmatched bases: 12. The germline gives CDR1 MGHRA, CDR2 YSYEKL. The CDR3 reads CASSTRQGRISNEQFF. Written as DNA, the CDR3 is TGCGCCAGCAGCACACGACAGGGGAGGATTAGCAATGAGCAGTTCTTC.

The chain carries TRBV6-5 and TRBJ1-1, with 9 bases identical to TRBD1. V lost 6 bases, J lost 3 bases, and 5 bases stayed unmatched. CDR1 is MNHEY and CDR2 is SVGAGI in the germline V gene. CDR3 length equals 14 residues. In DNA form, the CDR3 reads TGTGCCAGCAGCTCGGACAGGGGAGACACTGAAGCTTTCTTT. This sequence encodes CASSSDRGDTEAFF.

The chain has TRBV19 and TRBJ2-1; no reliable D call. The germline gives CDR1 LNHDA, CDR2 SQIVND (reference sequence). The germline V and J ends were trimmed by 7 bases and 12 bases, with 13 bases remaining between them. This CDR3 is built from 11 residues. CDR3 bases: TGTGCCAGTACGAACGAGATACGGCAGTTCTTC. Its translation: CASTNEIRQFF.